This TCR beta chain appears in the sequencing data of a study of OX40 agonist ivuxolimab in advanced cancers. The study's findings and limits: At 0.1 to 3.0 mg/kg, clonal expansion of CD4+ and CD8+ blood T cells had occurred by week 6.

The J segment lost 4 bases and the V segment lost 2 bases, leaving 3 bases of the junction unmatched. Per germline, CDR1 SGHNT and CDR2 YYREEE (reference sequence). The CDR3 runs 15 residues. A remark on this clone: What it recognizes is unknown.

The repertoire was sequenced with immunoSEQ multiplex PCR; TCRdb's copy has only in-frame clones and lacks some. The repertoire holds about 48,000 clones, with 65% to 85% as singletons. This receptor was identified in an adult with an advanced solid tumor such as melanoma, head and neck, liver or kidney cancer. This chain connects TRBV5-4 to TRBJ2-5; 12 positions agree with TRBD2. The input for sequencing was CD4+ or CD8+ T cells sorted from blood, taken in a trial of the OX40 agonist ivuxolimab. This CDR3 is CASSFPSGGAETQYF. DNA of the CDR3: TGTGCCAGCAGCTTTCCTAGCGGGGGGGCAGAGACCCAGTACTTC.